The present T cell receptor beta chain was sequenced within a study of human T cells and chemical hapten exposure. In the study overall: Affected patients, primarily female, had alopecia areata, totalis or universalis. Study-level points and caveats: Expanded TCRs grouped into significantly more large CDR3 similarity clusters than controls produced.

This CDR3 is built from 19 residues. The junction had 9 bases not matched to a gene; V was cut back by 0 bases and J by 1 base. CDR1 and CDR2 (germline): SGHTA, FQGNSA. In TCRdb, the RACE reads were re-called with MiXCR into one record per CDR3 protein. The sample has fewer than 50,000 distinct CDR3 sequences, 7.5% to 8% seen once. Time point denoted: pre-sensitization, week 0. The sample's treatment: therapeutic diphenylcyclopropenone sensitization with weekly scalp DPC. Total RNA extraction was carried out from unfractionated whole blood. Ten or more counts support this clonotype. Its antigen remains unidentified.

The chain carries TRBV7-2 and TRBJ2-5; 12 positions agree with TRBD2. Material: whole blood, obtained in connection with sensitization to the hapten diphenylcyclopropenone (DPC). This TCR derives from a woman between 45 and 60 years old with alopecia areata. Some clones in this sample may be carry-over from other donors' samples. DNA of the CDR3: TGTGCCAGCAGCTTAGCCCCCCCGGGACTAGCGGGCCCCCAAGAGACCCAGTACTTC. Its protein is CASSLAPPGLAGPQETQYF.